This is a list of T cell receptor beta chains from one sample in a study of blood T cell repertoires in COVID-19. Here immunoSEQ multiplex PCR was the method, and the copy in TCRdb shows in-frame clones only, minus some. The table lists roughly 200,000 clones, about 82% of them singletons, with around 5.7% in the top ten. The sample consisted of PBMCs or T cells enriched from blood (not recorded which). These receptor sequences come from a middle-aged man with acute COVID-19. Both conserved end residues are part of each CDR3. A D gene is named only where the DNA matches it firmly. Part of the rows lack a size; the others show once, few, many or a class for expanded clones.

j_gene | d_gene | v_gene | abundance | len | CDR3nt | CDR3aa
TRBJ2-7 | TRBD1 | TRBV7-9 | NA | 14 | TGTGCCAGCAGCTCGGGACAGAGAAGTTACGAGCAGTACTTC | CASSSGQRSYEQYF
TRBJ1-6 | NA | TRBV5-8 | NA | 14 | TGTGCCAGCAAGCGGCAGGAGGATTGGTCACCCCTCCACTTT | CASKRQEDWSPLHF
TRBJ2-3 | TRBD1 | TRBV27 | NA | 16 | TGTGCCAGCAGTTTTAGGGGACAGGGCAGCACAGATACGCAGTATTTT | CASSFRGQGSTDTQYF
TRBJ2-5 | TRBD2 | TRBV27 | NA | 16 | TGTGCCAGCAGTCTCGGACTAGCGGGAGGACGAGAGACCCAGTACTTC | CASSLGLAGGRETQYF
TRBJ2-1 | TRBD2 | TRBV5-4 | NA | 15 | TGTGCCAGCAGCTTGGCGGGGACTAGCGGGAGGAAGCAGTTCTTC | CASSLAGTSGRKQFF
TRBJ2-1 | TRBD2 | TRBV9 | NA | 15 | TGTGCCAGCAGCGGAGGGACTAGCTTCTACAATGAGCAGTTCTTC | CASSGGTSFYNEQFF
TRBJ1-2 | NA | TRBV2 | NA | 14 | TGTGCCAGTCTGGCGGCAGGGAGGCACTATGGCTACACCTTC | CASLAAGRHYGYTF
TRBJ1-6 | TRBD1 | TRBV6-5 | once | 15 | TGTGCCAGCAGAAGACTGGAGACAGGGGATTCACCCCTCCACTTT | CASRRLETGDSPLHF
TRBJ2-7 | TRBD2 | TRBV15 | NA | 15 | TGTGCCACCAGCAGAGGAGCTAGCGGGATTTACGAGCAGTACTTC | CATSRGASGIYEQYF
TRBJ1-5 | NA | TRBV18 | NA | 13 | TGTGCCAGCTCACCCAGTTTCAATCAGCCCCAGCATTTT | CASSPSFNQPQHF
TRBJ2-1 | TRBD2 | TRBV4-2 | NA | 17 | TGTGCCAGCAGCCAAGATCCAACGGGAGGCACCCACAATGAGCAGTTCTTC | CASSQDPTGGTHNEQFF
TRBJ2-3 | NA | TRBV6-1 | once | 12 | TGTGCCAGCAGCCCCAGGGCAGATACGCAGTATTTT | CASSPRADTQYF
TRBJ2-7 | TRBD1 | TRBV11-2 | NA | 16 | TGTGCCAGCAGCCCCCACCCCGGGACAGGGATCTACGAGCAGTACTTC | CASSPHPGTGIYEQYF
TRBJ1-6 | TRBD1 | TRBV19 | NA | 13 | TGTGCCAGTAGTTCCGACAGGGATTCACCCCTCCACTTT | CASSSDRDSPLHF
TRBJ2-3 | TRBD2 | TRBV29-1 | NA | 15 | TGCAGCGTTGAAACTAGCGGAGTTAGGGCAGATACGCAGTATTTT | CSVETSGVRADTQYF
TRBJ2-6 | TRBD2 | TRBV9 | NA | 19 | TGTGCCAGCAGCGTAGAGGTGGGCGGGAGGGCCACTGGGGCCAACGTCCTGACTTTC | CASSVEVGGRATGANVLTF
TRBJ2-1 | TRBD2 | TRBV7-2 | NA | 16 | TGTGCCAGCAGCTTAAAGGGACTAGCGGGAGGAAGTAAGCAGTTCTTC | CASSLKGLAGGSKQFF
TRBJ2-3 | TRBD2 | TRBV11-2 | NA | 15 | TGTGCCAGCAGCCACTCCGGGAGGGCCAGAGATACGCAGTATTTT | CASSHSGRARDTQYF
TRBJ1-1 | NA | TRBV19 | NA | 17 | TGTGCCAGTAGTATAATCCGGGACAACACCCGGAACTCTGAAGCTTTCTTT | CASSIIRDNTRNSEAFF
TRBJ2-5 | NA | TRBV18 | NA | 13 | TGTGCCAGCTCACCCGGGTTCCAAGAGACCCAGTACTTC | CASSPGFQETQYF
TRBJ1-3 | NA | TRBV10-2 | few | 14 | TGCGCCAGCAGTGAGTTCACCGGAGAAAACACCATATATTTT | CASSEFTGENTIYF
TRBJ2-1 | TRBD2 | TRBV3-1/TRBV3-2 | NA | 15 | TGTGCCAGCAGCCAGACTAGCGGGAGGGGGGATGAGCAGTTCTTC | CASSQTSGRGDEQFF
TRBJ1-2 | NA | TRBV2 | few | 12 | TGTGCCAGCAGTGAACGGGGAACTGGCTACACCTTC | CASSERGTGYTF
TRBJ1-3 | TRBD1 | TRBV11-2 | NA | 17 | TGTGCCAGCAGCTTTTATCGAGCACCGGGACAGGGGAACACCATATATTTT | CASSFYRAPGQGNTIYF
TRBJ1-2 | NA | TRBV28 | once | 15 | TGTGCCAGCAGTTTATTAGCCCTCACCCCCTATGGCTACACCTTC | CASSLLALTPYGYTF
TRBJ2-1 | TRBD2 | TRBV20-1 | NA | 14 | TGCAGTGCTAGTAGGAGAAGCGGGACCCCTGAGCAGTTCTTC | CSASRRSGTPEQFF
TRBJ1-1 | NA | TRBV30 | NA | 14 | TGTGCCTGGAGGGACTCTCCCGTGGGCACTGAAGCTTTCTTT | CAWRDSPVGTEAFF
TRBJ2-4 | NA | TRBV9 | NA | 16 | TGTGCCAGCAGCGTAGGGGGGGATTGGACCAAAAACATTCAGTACTTC | CASSVGGDWTKNIQYF
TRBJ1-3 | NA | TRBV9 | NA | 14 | TGTGCCAGCAGCGCCGTGGGGGGGGACGGCACCATATATTTT | CASSAVGGDGTIYF
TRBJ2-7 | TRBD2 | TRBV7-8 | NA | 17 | TGTGCCAGCAGCTTGACTAGCGGGGGTGGATGGGAAGACGAGCAGTACTTC | CASSLTSGGGWEDEQYF
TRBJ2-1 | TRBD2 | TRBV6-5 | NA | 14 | TGTGCCAGCAGTTACACCGGGACTAGCAACGAGCAGTTCTTC | CASSYTGTSNEQFF
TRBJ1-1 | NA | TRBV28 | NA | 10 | TGTGCCAGCGACTCTGGTGAAGCTTTCTTT | CASDSGEAFF
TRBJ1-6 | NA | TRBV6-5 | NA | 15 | TGTGCCAGCAGTTACGGCGGCAGCAATAATTCACCCCTCCACTTT | CASSYGGSNNSPLHF
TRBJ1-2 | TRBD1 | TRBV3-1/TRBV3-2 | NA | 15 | TGTGCCAGCAGTCGAGGTACGGGACAGGGCTATGGCTACACCTTC | CASSRGTGQGYGYTF
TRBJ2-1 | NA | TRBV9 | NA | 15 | TGTGCCAGCAGCGTCGTTGCGGACAGCTACAATGAGCAGTTCTTC | CASSVVADSYNEQFF
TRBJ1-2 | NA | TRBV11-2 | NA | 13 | TGTGCCAGCAGCTCCTGGAGTTCGGTTGGCTACACCTTC | CASSSWSSVGYTF
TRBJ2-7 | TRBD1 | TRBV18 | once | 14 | TGTGCCAGCTCACCGGATACAGGGGGCTACGAGCAGTACTTC | CASSPDTGGYEQYF
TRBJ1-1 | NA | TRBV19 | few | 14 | TGTGCCAGTACCCTCGACAGACCGAACACTGAAGCTTTCTTT | CASTLDRPNTEAFF
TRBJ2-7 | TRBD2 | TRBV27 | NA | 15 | TGTGCCAGCAGGCGGCGGGAGGCCCGCTCCTACGAGCAGTACTTC | CASRRREARSYEQYF
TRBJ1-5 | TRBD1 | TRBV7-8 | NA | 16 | TGTGCCAGCAGCCCGCTCCGGGACAGGGGTAATCAGCCCCAGCATTTT | CASSPLRDRGNQPQHF
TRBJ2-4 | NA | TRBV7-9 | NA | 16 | TGTGCCAGCAGCTTAGGCGAGGGCATGGCCAAAAACATTCAGTACTTC | CASSLGEGMAKNIQYF
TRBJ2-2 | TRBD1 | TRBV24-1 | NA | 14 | TGTGCCACCAGAGGGGACAGGGGCACCGGGGAGCTGTTTTTT | CATRGDRGTGELFF
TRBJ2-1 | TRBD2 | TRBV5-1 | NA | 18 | TGCGCCAGCAGGCTGCCTGCGGGGCAGCGGGATAAATACAATGAGCAGTTCTTC | CASRLPAGQRDKYNEQFF
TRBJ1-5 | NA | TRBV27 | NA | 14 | TGTGCCAGCAGGGGGGGGGTAGACAATCAGCCCCAGCATTTT | CASRGGVDNQPQHF
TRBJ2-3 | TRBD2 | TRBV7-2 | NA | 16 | TGTGCCAGCAGCTTAGGGGGGCTAGCGGGAGAGGGTACGCAGTATTTT | CASSLGGLAGEGTQYF
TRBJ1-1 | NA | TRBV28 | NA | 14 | TGTGCCAGCAGTTATCCCTTAAACAGAGATGAAGCTTTCTTT | CASSYPLNRDEAFF
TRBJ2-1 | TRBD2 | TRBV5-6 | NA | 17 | TGTGCCAGCAGCTTCCAGGGTAGCGGGAGTAAAGGCAATGAGCAGTTCTTC | CASSFQGSGSKGNEQFF
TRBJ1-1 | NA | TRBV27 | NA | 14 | TGTGCCAGCAGTTTAAGGACAGAGAACACTGAAGCTTTCTTT | CASSLRTENTEAFF
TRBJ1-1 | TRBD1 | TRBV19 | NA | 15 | TGTGCCAGTAGTCCGTGGGACAGGGTGGAAACTGAAGCTTTCTTT | CASSPWDRVETEAFF
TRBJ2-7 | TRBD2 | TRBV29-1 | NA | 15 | TGCAGCGTTGAGGTTCTAGCGGAACAAACCTACGAGCAGTACTTC | CSVEVLAEQTYEQYF
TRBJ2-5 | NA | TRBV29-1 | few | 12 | TGCAGCGTTGAAAGCGGCCAAGAGACCCAGTACTTC | CSVESGQETQYF
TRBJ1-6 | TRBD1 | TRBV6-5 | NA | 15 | TGTGCCAGCAGTCCCGGGACAGGGGGTTTTTCACCCCTCCACTTT | CASSPGTGGFSPLHF
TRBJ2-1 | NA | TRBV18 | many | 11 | TGTGCCAGCTCCCTGGAGTGGGAGCAGTTCTTC | CASSLEWEQFF
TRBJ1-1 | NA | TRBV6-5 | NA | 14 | TGTGCCAGCAGTTACTCCCAAGCGGGCCCTGAAGCTTTCTTT | CASSYSQAGPEAFF
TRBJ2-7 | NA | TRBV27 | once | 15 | TGTGCCAGCAGTCCACTCCCCCCTCGCGCCTACGAGCAGTACTTC | CASSPLPPRAYEQYF